Presented here are 25 T cell receptor beta chains from one specimen sequenced in a study of T cell repertoires in cytomegalovirus infection. For these receptors, no antigen is known. TCRdb used MiXCR to reprocess the reads, holding one entry per CDR3 protein. The sample gives around 360,000 distinct CDR3 sequences, about a third of which show up once; roughly 12% is in the top ten. Here the sequenced sample was cultured PBMCs, taken from culture after CMV antigen stimulation. These receptors were collected from a human donor in good health (CMV status not recorded). Some clones in this sample may be carry-over from other donors' samples.

The V and J genes are TRBV6-5 and TRBJ1-5; 7 bases fit TRBD1. The CDR3 runs 16 residues. Trimming removed 2 bases from V and 7 bases from J; junction bases left unmatched: 11. Germline values: CDR1 MNHEY, CDR2 SVGAGI. CDR3 loop: CASSYRATGKLQPQHF. DNA for the CDR3: TGTGCCAGCAGTTACCGGGCGACAGGGAAGTTACAGCCCCAGCATTTT.

The V gene is TRBV6-8, the J gene TRBJ2-1; D assignment may be TRBD1 or TRBD2 (7 bases each). Germline CDR1 MNHGY, CDR2 SAAAGT. The CDR3 runs to 16 residues. V was shortened by 2 bases and J by 9 bases, with 20 bases between the two germline ends. This CDR3 is CASSYRLRGRAGEQFF. The CDR3 DNA is TGTGCCAGCAGTTACCGCCTCAGGGGGAGGGCGGGTGAGCAGTTCTTC.

This clonotype was seen a few times. The chain couples TRBV11-1 to TRBJ2-1, with 12 bases identical to TRBD2. CDR1 and CDR2 (germline): SGHAT, FQDESV (reference sequence). With 3 bases clipped from V and 3 bases from J, the junction kept 6 bases outside the gene matches. There are 17 residues in the CDR3. CDR3 DNA: TGTGCCAGCAGCTTGTGGGCTAGCGGGAGGGTCTACAATGAGCAGTTCTTC. Its protein product is CASSLWASGRVYNEQFF.

This clonotype was recorded a few times. The V and J genes are TRBV6-5 and TRBJ2-7; perhaps D is TRBD1 or TRBD2 (5 bases each). V was pared by 6 bases and J by 2 bases, with 23 bases between. The germline V gene has CDR1 MNHEY and CDR2 SVGAGI. The CDR3 is 17 amino acids. The CDR3 sequence: CASSPRAVGPITYEQYF. The CDR3 nucleotides read TGTGCCAGCAGCCCCCGGGCCGTGGGACCTATTACCTACGAGCAGTACTTC.

The V gene is TRBV2, the J gene TRBJ2-7; D could derive from TRBD1 or TRBD2 (5 bases each). The CDR3 has 15 residues. Trimming pared 6 bases from V and 2 bases from J, leaving 17 bases between. Germline V gene data show CDR1 as SNHLY and CDR2 as FYNNEI. DNA for the CDR3: TGTGCCAGCAGACAGGCTTCCGGGGCTCCCTACGAGCAGTACTTC. This codes for CASRQASGAPYEQYF.

The chain employs TRBV14 and TRBJ1-3; 8 nucleotides line up with TRBD1. Germline lookup yields CDR1 SGHDN and CDR2 FVKESK. V trimming: 6 bases; J trimming: 2 bases; junction bases outside the gene matches: 3. This CDR3 has 14 residues. The CDR3 is CASRGTGAGNTIYF. DNA for the CDR3: TGTGCCAGCAGGGGGACAGGAGCTGGAAACACCATATATTTT.

The chain carries TRBV11-2 and TRBJ2-7, with 9 nucleotides matching TRBD2. The CDR3 totals 17 residues. From germline, CDR1 is SGHAT and CDR2 FQNNGV. V lost 1 base, J lost 2 bases, and 9 bases stayed unmatched. The DNA of the CDR3 is TGTGCCAGCAGCTTAGGAAGAGCGGGAGGACTCACCTACGAGCAGTACTTC. Translated, it gives CASSLGRAGGLTYEQYF.

This chain joins TRBV12-3 or TRBV12-4 and TRBJ2-1; 7 nucleotides agree with TRBD1. CDR3 length equals 13 residues. V shed 6 bases and J 7 bases; nucleotides not matched to a gene: 6. The CDR3 loop reads CASRTIQGNEQFF. The CDR3 DNA reads TGTGCCAGCAGAACGATACAGGGGAATGAGCAGTTCTTC.

This clonotype was recorded at least ten times. The chain is built from TRBV7-6 and TRBJ2-7; D is perhaps TRBD1 (5 bases). This CDR3 contains 16 residues. Trimming removed 5 bases at V and 0 bases at J, with 17 bases between. The germline CDR1 and CDR2 sequences are SGHVS and FNYEAQ. The CDR3 spells CASSPGSAYYSYEQYF. The CDR3 DNA reads TGTGCCAGCAGCCCAGGGTCCGCATACTACTCCTACGAGCAGTACTTC.

This clonotype was recorded a few times. The chain joins TRBV7-9 to TRBJ2-1; TRBD1 might be the D (5 bases). The V and J ends lost 6 bases and 5 bases respectively, with 11 bases between them. The CDR3 sequence is 13 residues long. From germline, CDR1 is SEHNR and CDR2 FQNEAQ (reference sequence). CDR3 loop: CASSSRVNNEQFF. The CDR3 nucleotides read TGTGCCAGCAGTTCCAGGGTTAACAATGAGCAGTTCTTC.

This clonotype was counted many times. The chain joins TRBV7-2 to TRBJ2-1; D gene uncertain. Between the trimmed V and J ends, which lost 1 base and 3 bases, there was a span of 13 bases. Looked up from germline, CDR1 is SGHTA and CDR2 is FQGNSA. This CDR3 comprises 16 residues. The CDR3 spells CASSLEVAYYYNEQFF. CDR3 DNA sequence: TGTGCCAGCAGCTTAGAGGTAGCATATTACTACAATGAGCAGTTCTTC.

This chain joins TRBV29-1 and TRBJ2-3; TRBD1 aligns across 12 bases. This CDR3 is 13 amino acids long. Germline V gene sequence: CDR1 SQVTM, CDR2 ANQGSEA. V shed 6 bases and J 4 bases; nucleotides not matched to a gene: 2. DNA for the CDR3: TGCAGCGTCGGGACAGGGGGCGCAGATACGCAGTATTTT. This gives the protein CSVGTGGADTQYF.

V usage is TRBV24-1 and J usage is TRBJ2-3; D is ambiguous. Trimming shortened V by 5 bases and J by 2 bases, and 16 bases separated the two germline ends. The CDR3 sequence is 16 residues long. Germline V lookup: CDR1 KGHDR, CDR2 SFDVKD. The CDR3 protein is CATSAPDTEFTDTQYF. The CDR3 DNA is TGTGCCACCAGTGCTCCCGACACCGAATTCACAGATACGCAGTATTTT.

V gene TRBV20-1 combines with J gene TRBJ1-5; D gene uncertain. This CDR3 spans 16 amino acids. Trimming removed 1 base at V and 4 bases at J, with 17 bases between. Germline CDR1 DFQATT, CDR2 SNEGSKA (reference sequence). The CDR3 reads CSARVGGSSRNQPQHF. In nucleotides, the CDR3 is TGCAGTGCTAGAGTCGGAGGGTCAAGTAGGAATCAGCCCCAGCATTTT.

This clonotype was found a few times. The genes are TRBV6-2 or TRBV6-3 and TRBJ2-7, with D perhaps matching TRBD2 (6 bases). Germline-derived CDR1 and CDR2 are MNHEY and SVGEGT. The V gene lost 7 bases and the J gene lost 2 bases, with 12 bases spanning the gap. The CDR3 loop spans 13 amino acids. CDR3 coding DNA: TGTGCCAGCATTGGAGCGGGCCCCTACGAGCAGTACGTC. Translated, it gives CASIGAGPYEQYV.

The CDR3 loop is CASSLAKDQPQHF. The CDR3 nucleotides are TGTGCCAGCAGCTTAGCGAAGGATCAGCCCCAGCATTTT. The rearrangement uses TRBV11-1 and TRBJ1-5; no reliable D call. The CDR3 contains 13 residues. Germline assignment: CDR1 SGHAT and CDR2 FQDESV (reference sequence). The ends were cut back, 0 bases at V and 5 bases at J, with 5 bases in the middle.

Concerning this clonotype: A much larger clonotype is one base distant, so this may be a read error. Likely a read error: the CDR3 ends without its conserved phenylalanine or tryptophan. The CDR3 DNA sequence: TGTGCCAGCAGCTCCCCCGCCAGGGGGAAAAACACCGGGGAGCTGTTTTTA. Translated, it gives CASSSPARGKNTGELFL. This rearrangement joins TRBV7-2 to TRBJ2-2; 7 nucleotides align to TRBD1. With V trimmed by 4 bases and J by 2 bases, 10 bases remained unmatched. The CDR3 has 17 residues. Germline V gene lookup returns CDR1 SGHTA and CDR2 FQGNSA.

This clonotype was detected only a few times. The chain links TRBV5-4 to TRBJ2-2; D remains ambiguous. Trimming cost V 3 bases and J 2 bases, with 11 bases left between them. Germline CDR1 and CDR2: SGHNT and YYREEE (reference sequence). The CDR3 sequence is 15 residues long. The CDR3 region has the DNA TGTGCCAGCAGCTATTCAAGCCCTAACACCGGGGAGCTGTTTTTT. Translated: CASSYSSPNTGELFF. The full variable domain, rest sourced from reference TRBV5-4 and TRBJ2-2, is ETGVTQSPTHLIKTRGQQVTLRCSSQSGHNTVSWYQQALGQGPQFIFQYYREEENGRGNFPPRFSGLQFPNYSSELNVNALELDDSALYLCASSYSSPNTGELFFGEGSRLTVL.

This clonotype came up a few times. The V gene is TRBV6-2 or TRBV6-3, the J gene TRBJ1-2, with unresolved D. The ends were cut back, 2 bases at V and 0 bases at J, with 16 bases in the middle. The CDR3 covers 17 residues. The germline V gene has CDR1 MNHEY and CDR2 SVGEGT. The CDR3 is CASSYSPDIRANYGYTF. The CDR3 DNA reads as TGTGCCAGCAGTTACAGTCCGGATATAAGAGCTAACTATGGCTACACCTTC.

This sequence joins TRBV11-3 and TRBJ2-3; no reliable D call. Trimming stripped 0 bases from V and 6 bases from J, with 7 bases between. Germline CDR1 is SGHNT and CDR2 is YENEEA. The CDR3 is 13 amino acids. The DNA for the CDR3 is TGTGCCAGCAGCTTAGATCTCCAGGATACGCAGTATTTT. Its protein product is CASSLDLQDTQYF. The complete variable domain, with remaining parts taken from reference TRBV11-3 and TRBJ2-3, reads EAGVVQSPRYKIIEKKQPVAFWCNPISGHNTLYWYLQNLGQGPELLIRYENEEAVDDSQLPKDRFSAERLKGVDSTLKIQPAELGDSAVYLCASSLDLQDTQYFGPGTRLTVL.

The V gene is TRBV25-1, the J gene TRBJ2-5; D unclear. The CDR3 has 14 amino acids. Per germline, CDR1 MGHDK and CDR2 SYGVNS. V was pared by 1 base and J by 1 base, with 7 bases between. The CDR3 nucleotides are TGTGCCAGCAGTGAATTGGGTATCCAAGAGACCCAGTACTTC. It encodes CASSELGIQETQYF.

This sequence joins TRBV6-5 and TRBJ2-1, with D possibly matching TRBD2 (5 bases). The CDR3 covers 15 residues. CDR1 MNHEY and CDR2 SVGAGI come from the germline V gene. V was cut by 10 bases and J by 5 bases, with 21 bases left in between. The CDR3 here is CATHEMPSRHNEQFF. DNA of the CDR3: TGTGCCACCCACGAGATGCCTAGCAGACACAATGAGCAGTTCTTC.

The rearrangement links TRBV6-6 to TRBJ2-7; 8 bases agree with TRBD1. V dropped 5 bases and J dropped 4; count of bases not matched to a gene: 10. This CDR3 region has 15 residues. Germline lookup yields CDR1 MNHNY and CDR2 SVGAGI (reference sequence). The CDR3 sequence: CASSVGRTGIYEQYV. DNA of the CDR3: TGTGCCAGCAGTGTCGGACGGACAGGGATTTACGAGCAGTACGTC.

Comment on this clonotype: Its ends do not fully match the called genes, so a read error is possible. The rearrangement uses TRBV7-2 and TRBJ2-3; 7 nucleotides match TRBD2. The CDR3 runs 15 residues. Germline values: CDR1 SGHTA, CDR2 FQGNSA. The DNA of the CDR3 is TGTGCCAGCAGCGGCGGGGGATCTAGCACAGATATGCAGTATTTT. This encodes CASSGGGSSTDMQYF.

The chain employs TRBV6-2 or TRBV6-3 and TRBJ2-2, with 8 bases matching TRBD1. Trimming took 6 bases from V and 0 from J; bases not matched to a gene: 6. The germline V gene has CDR1 MNHEY and CDR2 SVGEGT. The length of the CDR3 is 16 residues. The CDR3 sequence is CASRKDREANTGELFF. CDR3 bases: TGTGCCAGCAGAAAGGACAGGGAGGCGAACACCGGGGAGCTGTTTTTT.